The source of this T cell receptor (beta chain) is a study of OX40 agonist ivuxolimab in advanced cancers. A note on the overall study: The costimulatory receptor OX40 (CD134) was targeted by ivuxolimab, a fully human IgG2 agonistic monoclonal antibody. Patients were allowed to have had prior anti-PD-1, anti-PD-L1 or anti-CTLA-4 therapy, and 40% of the dose-escalation patients had previously received checkpoint inhibitors. The paper reports the monotherapy dose-escalation portion (N = 52 patients) of the phase I ivuxolimab trial. Intravenous ivuxolimab was administered to patients every 2 weeks at six dose levels: 0.01, 0.1, 0.3, 1.5, 3 and 10 mg/kg. Of the 50 to 55 dose-escalation patients, hepatocellular carcinoma was present in 19, melanoma in around 15, renal cell carcinoma in 9 and head and neck cancer in 9. A male proportion of under 85% and a mean age of 60 years, ranging from about 20 to 79, were recorded for the dose-escalation cohort. Peripheral TCRbeta sequencing was intended to test whether TCR sequence diversity was altered and clonal T-cell expansion was caused by ivuxolimab. Partial responses occurred in three dose-escalation patients, of whom one had hepatocellular carcinoma and two had cutaneous melanoma. Results the study describes overall, beyond this receptor: Low levels of normalized T-cell clonal expansion were also seen in some patients who did not respond. Clonal expansion of both CD4+ and CD8+ blood T cells was observed from baseline to week 6 at doses 0.1 to 3.0 mg/kg. The antigen specificity of the clonally expanded peripheral T cells was not determined. After ivuxolimab, CD8+ T cells had more expanded clones than CD4+ T cells on average. Partial responders in the 0.1-3.0 mg/kg groups had among the lowest normalized peripheral clonal expansion, especially among CD8+ T cells.

On this clone: Its antigen is still unknown. Base qualities were left out, and no much larger clone turns up one base away.

Genomic DNA was extracted from sorted cells for sequencing of the TCRbeta CDR3 region. The immunoSEQ Assay was used to sequence the TCRbeta CDR3 regions. The source is immuneACCESS, and TCRdb retained only in-frame sequences with V and J called. Part of the clones is not carried over; for the studies checked, unresolved V genes explain less than half of this, and the remainder is unexplained. The sample has about 25,000 clones on record, roughly 77% of them singletons. Jointly, the top ten make up roughly 33% of the sample. Via the germline V gene, CDR1 is SQVTM and CDR2 ANQGSEA. Cut back by 4 bases and 0 bases, the V and J ends lie 13 bases apart. From the cysteine through the phenylalanine, the CDR3 covers 15 amino acids. Only CDR3 DNA remains: 45 bases, in frame from the first base. Patients with autoimmune disease history or receiving systemic immunosuppression were excluded from the trial. Peripheral blood for TCR sequencing was drawn from every dose cohort at baseline, at cycle 4 day 1 and at cycle 7 day 1. Samples came from an open-label, multicenter, first-in-human phase I dose-escalation trial of ivuxolimab. Adults with locally advanced or metastatic head and neck squamous cell, hepatocellular, melanoma or renal cell carcinoma were enrolled in the trial. Before TCR sequencing, CD4+ and CD8+ T cells were separately sorted from peripheral blood.

This clonotype was sampled from an adult with an advanced solid tumor such as melanoma, head and neck, liver or kidney cancer. The receptor chain draws on TRBV29-1 and TRBJ2-1; TRBD2 might be the D gene, on 6 matching bases. The sample was CD4+ or CD8+ T cells sorted from blood, taken in a trial of the OX40 agonist ivuxolimab. The nucleotide sequence reads as follows: TGCAGCGTTGTAGTAGCGGCCAGCTCCTACAATGAGCAGTTCTTC. This sequence encodes CSVVVAASSYNEQFF.